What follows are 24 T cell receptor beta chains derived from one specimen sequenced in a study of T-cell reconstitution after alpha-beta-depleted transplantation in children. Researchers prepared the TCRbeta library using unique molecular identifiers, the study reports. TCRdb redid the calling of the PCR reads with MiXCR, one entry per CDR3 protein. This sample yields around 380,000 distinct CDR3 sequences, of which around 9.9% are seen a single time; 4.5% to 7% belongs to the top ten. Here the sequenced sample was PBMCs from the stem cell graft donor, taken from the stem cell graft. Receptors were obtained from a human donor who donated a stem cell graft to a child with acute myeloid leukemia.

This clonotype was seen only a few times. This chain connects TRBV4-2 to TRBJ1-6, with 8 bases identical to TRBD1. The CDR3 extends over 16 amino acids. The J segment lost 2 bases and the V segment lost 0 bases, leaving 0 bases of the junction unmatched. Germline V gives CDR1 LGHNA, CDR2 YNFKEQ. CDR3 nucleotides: TGTGCCAGCAGCCAAGAACAGGGGGCCTATAATTCACCCCTCCACTTT. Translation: CASSQEQGAYNSPLHF.

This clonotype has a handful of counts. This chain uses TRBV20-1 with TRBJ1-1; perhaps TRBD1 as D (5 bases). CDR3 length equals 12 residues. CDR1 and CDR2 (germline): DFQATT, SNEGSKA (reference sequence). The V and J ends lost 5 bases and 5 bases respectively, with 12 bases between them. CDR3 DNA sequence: TGCAGTGCTTACAGGAGGTTGACTGAAGCTTTCTTT. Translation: CSAYRRLTEAFF.

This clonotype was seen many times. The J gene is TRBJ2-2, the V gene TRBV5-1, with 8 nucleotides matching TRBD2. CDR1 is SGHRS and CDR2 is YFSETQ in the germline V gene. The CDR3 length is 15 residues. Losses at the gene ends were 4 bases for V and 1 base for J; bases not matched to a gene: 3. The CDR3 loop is CASSISGENTGELFF. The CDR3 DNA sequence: TGCGCCAGCAGCATTAGCGGGGAGAACACCGGGGAGCTGTTTTTT.

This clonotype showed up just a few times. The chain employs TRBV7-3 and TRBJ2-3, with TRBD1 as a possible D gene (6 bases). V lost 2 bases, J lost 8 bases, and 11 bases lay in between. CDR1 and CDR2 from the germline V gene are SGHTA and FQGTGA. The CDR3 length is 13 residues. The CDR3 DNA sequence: TGTGCCAGCAGCTTAGTGGGGGCTGGTACGCAGTATTTT. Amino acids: CASSLVGAGTQYF.

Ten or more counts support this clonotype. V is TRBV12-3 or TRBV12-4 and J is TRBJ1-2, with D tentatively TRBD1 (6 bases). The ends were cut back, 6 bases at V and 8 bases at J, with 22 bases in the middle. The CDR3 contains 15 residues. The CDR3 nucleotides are TGTGCCAGCAGCCTGGGGGCGGGCGTTATTGGGGGCTACACCTTC. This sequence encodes CASSLGAGVIGGYTF.

The CDR3 sequence is CASSKGTAIYEQYV. The CDR3 region has the DNA TGTGCCAGCAGTAAAGGGACAGCCATCTACGAGCAGTACGTC. V usage is TRBV12-3 or TRBV12-4 and J usage is TRBJ2-7; 7 bases are shared with TRBD1. The V and J ends lost 5 bases and 3 bases, in that order; junction bases with no gene match: 7. The CDR3 totals 14 residues.

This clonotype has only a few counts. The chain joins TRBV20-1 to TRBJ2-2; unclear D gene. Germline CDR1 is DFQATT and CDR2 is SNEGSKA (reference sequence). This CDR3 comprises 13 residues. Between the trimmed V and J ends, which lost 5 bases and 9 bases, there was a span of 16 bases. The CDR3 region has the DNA TGCAGTGCTCCTATCCCCCCGTTGAGGGAGCTGTTTTTT. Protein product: CSAPIPPLRELFF.

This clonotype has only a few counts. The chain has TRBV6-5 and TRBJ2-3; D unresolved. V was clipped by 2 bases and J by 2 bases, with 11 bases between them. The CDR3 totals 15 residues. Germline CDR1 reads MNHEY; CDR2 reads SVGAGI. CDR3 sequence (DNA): TGTGCCAGCAGTTACGGTGGTTCCTTCACAGATACGCAGTATTTT. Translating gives CASSYGGSFTDTQYF.

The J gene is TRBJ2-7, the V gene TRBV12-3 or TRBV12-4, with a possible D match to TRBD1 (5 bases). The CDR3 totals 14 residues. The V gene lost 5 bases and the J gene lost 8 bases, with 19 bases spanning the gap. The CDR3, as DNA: TGTGCCAGCAGTCACAGGACCCCCGGATACAAGCAGTACTTC. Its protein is CASSHRTPGYKQYF.

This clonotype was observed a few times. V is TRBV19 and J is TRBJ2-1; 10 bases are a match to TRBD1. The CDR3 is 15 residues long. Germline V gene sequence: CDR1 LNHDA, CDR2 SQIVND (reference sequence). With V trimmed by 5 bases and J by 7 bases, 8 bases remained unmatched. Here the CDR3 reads CASSLHRTGGNEQFF. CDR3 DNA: TGTGCCAGTAGTCTCCACAGGACAGGGGGAAATGAGCAGTTCTTC. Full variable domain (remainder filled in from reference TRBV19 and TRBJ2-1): DGGITQSPKYLFRKEGQNVTLSCEQNLNHDAMYWYRQDPGQGLRLIYYSQIVNDFQKGDIAEGYSVSREKKESFPLTVTSAQKNPTAFYLCASSLHRTGGNEQFFGPGTRLTVL.

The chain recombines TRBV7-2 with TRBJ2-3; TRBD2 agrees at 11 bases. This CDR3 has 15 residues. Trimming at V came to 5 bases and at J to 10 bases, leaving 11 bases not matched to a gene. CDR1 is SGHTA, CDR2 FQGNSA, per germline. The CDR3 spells CASSPDLAGGRSQYF. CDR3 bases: TGTGCCAGCAGCCCAGATCTAGCGGGGGGCCGCTCGCAGTATTTT.

CDR3 loop: CASSHRTSGIYEQYF. CDR3 DNA sequence: TGTGCCAGCAGCCATCGGACTAGCGGGATCTACGAGCAGTACTTC. J is TRBJ2-7 and V is TRBV7-2, with 12 bases lining up with TRBD2. J was trimmed by 3 bases and V by 5 bases; bases with no gene match: 5. The CDR3 spans 15 residues. CDR1 is SGHTA, CDR2 FQGNSA, per germline.

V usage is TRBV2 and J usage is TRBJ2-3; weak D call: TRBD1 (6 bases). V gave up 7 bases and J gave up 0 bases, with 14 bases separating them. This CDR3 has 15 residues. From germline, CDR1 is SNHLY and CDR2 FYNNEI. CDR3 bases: TGTGCCAGCAACAGGGTAGCGCGAAGCACAGATACGCAGTATTTT. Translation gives CASNRVARSTDTQYF.

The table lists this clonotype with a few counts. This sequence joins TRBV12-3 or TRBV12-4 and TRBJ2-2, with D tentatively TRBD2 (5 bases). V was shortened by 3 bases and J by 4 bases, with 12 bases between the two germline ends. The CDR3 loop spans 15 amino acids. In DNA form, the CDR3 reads TGTGCCAGCAGTTTCGAGCGGTCGGGCACCGGGGAGCTGTTTTTT. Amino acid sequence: CASSFERSGTGELFF.

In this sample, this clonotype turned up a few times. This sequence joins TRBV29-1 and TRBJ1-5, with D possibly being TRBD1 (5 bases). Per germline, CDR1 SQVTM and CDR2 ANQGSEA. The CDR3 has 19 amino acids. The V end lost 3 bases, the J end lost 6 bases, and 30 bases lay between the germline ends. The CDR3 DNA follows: TGCAGCGTTGAGACCCCTGATATCCGAGGTGAGGGGTATTTTCAGCCCCAGCATTTT. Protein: CSVETPDIRGEGYFQPQHF.

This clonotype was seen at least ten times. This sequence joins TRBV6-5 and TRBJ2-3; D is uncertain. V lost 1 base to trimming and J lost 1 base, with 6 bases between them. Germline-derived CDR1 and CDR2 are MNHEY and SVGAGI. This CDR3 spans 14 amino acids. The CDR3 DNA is TGTGCCAGCAGTTACTACCAGCGCACAGATACGCAGTATTTT. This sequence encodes CASSYYQRTDTQYF.

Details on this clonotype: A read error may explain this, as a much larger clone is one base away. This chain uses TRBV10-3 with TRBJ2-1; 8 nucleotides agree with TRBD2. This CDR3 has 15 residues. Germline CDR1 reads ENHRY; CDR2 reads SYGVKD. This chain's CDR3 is CAISVGGRSYNGQFF. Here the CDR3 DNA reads TGTGCCATCAGTGTTGGCGGGAGGTCCTACAATGGGCAGTTCTTC.

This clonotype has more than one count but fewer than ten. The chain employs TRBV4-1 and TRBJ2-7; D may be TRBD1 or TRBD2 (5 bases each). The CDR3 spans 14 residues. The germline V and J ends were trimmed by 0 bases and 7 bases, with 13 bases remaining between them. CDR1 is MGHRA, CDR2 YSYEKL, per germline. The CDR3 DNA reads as TGCGCCAGCAGCCAAGAAAGAGGTTGGGGGGAGCAGTACTTC. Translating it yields CASSQERGWGEQYF.

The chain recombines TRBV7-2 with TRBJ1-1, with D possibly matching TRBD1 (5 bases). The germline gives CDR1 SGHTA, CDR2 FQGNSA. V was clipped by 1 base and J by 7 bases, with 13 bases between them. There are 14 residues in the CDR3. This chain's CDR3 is CASSLEVRVGEAFF. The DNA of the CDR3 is TGTGCCAGCAGCTTAGAGGTCAGGGTTGGTGAAGCTTTCTTT.

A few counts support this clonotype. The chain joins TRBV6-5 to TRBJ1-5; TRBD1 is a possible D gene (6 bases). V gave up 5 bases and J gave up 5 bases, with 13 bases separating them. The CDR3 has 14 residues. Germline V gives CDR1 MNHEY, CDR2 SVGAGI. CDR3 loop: CASSNQGIDQPQHF. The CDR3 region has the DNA TGTGCCAGCAGTAACCAGGGGATCGATCAGCCCCAGCATTTT.

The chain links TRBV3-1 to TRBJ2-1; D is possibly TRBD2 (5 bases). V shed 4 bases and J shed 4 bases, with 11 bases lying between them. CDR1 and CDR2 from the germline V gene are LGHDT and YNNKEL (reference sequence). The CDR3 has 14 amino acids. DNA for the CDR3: TGTGCCAGCAGCCGAGACCCGGGGTACAATGAGCAGTTCTTC. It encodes CASSRDPGYNEQFF.

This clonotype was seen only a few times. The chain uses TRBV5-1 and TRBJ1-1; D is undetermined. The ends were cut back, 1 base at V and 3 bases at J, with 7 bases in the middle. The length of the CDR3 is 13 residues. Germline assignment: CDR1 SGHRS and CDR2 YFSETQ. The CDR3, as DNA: TGCGCCAGCAGCTTGATGGGGTACACTGAAGCTTTCTTT. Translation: CASSLMGYTEAFF.

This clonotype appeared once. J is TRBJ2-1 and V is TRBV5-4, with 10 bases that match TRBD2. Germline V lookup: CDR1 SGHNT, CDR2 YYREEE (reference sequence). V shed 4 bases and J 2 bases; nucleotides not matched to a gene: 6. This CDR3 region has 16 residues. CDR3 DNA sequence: TGTGCCAGCAGCATCGGACTAGCGGAGCCCTACAATGAGCAGTTCTTC. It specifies CASSIGLAEPYNEQFF.

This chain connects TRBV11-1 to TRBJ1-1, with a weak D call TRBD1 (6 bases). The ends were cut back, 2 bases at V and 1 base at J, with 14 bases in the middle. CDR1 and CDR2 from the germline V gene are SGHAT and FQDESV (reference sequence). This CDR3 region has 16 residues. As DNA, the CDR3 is TGTGCCAGCAGCTTATACTACAGGGAGGGGAACACTGAAGCTTTCTTT. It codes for CASSLYYREGNTEAFF.